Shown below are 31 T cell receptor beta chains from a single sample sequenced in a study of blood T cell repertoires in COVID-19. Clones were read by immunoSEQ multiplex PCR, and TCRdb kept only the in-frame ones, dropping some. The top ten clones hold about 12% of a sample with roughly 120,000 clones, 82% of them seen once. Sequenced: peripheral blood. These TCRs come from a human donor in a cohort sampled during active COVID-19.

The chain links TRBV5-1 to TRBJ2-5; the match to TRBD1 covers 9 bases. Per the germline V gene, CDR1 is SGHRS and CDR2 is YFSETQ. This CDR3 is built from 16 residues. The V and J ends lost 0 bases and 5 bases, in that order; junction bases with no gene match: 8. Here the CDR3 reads CASSLGGTGMKETQYF. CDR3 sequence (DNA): TGCGCCAGCAGCTTGGGAGGGACAGGGATGAAGGAGACCCAGTACTTC. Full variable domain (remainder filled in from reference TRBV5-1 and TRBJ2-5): KAGVTQTPRYLIKTRGQQVTLSCSPISGHRSVSWYQQTPGQGLQFLFEYFSETQRNKGNFPGRFSGRQFSNSRSEMNVSTLELGDSALYLCASSLGGTGMKETQYFGPGTRLLVL.

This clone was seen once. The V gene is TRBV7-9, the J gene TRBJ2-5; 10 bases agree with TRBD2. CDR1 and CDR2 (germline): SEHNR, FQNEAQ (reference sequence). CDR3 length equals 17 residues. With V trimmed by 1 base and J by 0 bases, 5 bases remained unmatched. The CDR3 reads CASSLGLAGAYQETQYF. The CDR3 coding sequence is TGTGCCAGCAGCTTAGGGCTAGCGGGGGCATACCAAGAGACCCAGTACTTC.

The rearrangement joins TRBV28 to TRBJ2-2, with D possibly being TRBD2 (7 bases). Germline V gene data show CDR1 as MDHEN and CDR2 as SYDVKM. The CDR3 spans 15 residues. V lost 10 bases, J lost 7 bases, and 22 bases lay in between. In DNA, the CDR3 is TGTGCCACCCGAGGGGGGGGAGCCCAGGACGGGGAGCTGTTTTTT. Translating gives CATRGGGAQDGELFF. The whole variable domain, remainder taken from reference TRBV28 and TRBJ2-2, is DVKVTQSSRYLVKRTGEKVFLECVQDMDHENMFWYRQDPGLGLRLIYFSYDVKMKEKGDIPEGYSVSREKKERFSLILESASTNQTSMYLCATRGGGAQDGELFFGEGSRLTVL.

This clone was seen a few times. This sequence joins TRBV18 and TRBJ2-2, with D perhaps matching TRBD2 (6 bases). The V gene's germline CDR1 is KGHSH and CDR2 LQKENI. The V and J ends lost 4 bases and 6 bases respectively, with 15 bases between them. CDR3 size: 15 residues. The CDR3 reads CASSRIGSRAGELFF. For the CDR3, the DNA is TGTGCCAGCTCACGTATCGGGAGCAGGGCCGGGGAGCTGTTTTTT.

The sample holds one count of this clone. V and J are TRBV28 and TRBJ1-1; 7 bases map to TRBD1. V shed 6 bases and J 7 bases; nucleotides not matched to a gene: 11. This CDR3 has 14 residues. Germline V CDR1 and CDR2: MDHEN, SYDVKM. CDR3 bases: TGTGCCAGCAGGCCTACAGGGGAAAGAGGTGAAGCTTTCTTT. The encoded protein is CASRPTGERGEAFF.

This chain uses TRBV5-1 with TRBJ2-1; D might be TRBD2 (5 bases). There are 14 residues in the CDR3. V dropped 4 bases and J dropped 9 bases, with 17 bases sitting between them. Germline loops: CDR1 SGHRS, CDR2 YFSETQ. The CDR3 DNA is TGCGCCAGCAGCCCCCTTCCCGATACTAGTGAGCAGTTCTTC. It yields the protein CASSPLPDTSEQFF.

As DNA, the CDR3 is TGTGCCAGCTCACCTAGAGAGTACGGTAATGAAAAACTGTTTTTT. Amino acid sequence: CASSPREYGNEKLFF. The rearrangement uses TRBV18 and TRBJ1-4; D unclear. The CDR3 runs to 15 residues. Trimming removed 3 bases at V and 4 bases at J, with 12 bases between. From germline, CDR1 is KGHSH and CDR2 LQKENI. The full variable domain, completed using reference TRBV18 and TRBJ1-4, is NAGVMQNPRHLVRRRGQEARLRCSPMKGHSHVYWYRQLPEEGLKFMVYLQKENIIDESGMPKERFSAEFPKEGPSILRIQQVVRGDSAAYFCASSPREYGNEKLFFGSGTQLSVL.

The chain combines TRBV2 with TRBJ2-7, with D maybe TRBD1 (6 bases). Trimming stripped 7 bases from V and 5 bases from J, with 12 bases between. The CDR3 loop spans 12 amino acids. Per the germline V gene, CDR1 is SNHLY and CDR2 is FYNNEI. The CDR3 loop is CASTTQGNEQYF. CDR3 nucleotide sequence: TGTGCCAGCACAACACAGGGTAACGAGCAGTACTTC.

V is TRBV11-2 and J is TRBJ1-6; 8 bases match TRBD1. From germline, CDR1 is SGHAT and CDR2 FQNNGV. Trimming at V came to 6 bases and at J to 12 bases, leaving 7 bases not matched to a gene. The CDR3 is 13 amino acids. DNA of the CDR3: TGTGCCAGCAGAAGGACAGGGAGGGGACCCCTCCACTTT. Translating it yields CASRRTGRGPLHF.

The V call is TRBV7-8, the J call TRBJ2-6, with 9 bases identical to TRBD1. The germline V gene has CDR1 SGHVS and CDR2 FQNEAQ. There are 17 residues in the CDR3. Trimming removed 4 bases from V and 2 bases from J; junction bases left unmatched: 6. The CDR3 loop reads CASSSGTGTAGANVLTF. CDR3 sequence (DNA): TGTGCCAGCAGCTCGGGGACAGGGACGGCTGGGGCCAACGTCCTGACTTTC.

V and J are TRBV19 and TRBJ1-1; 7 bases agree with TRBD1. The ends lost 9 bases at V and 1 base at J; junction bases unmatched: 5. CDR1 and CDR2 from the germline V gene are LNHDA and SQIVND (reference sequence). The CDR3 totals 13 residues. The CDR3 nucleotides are TGTGCCAGCGAGGACAGGACGAACACTGAAGCTTTCTTT. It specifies CASEDRTNTEAFF. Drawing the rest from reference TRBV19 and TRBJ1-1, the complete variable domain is DGGITQSPKYLFRKEGQNVTLSCEQNLNHDAMYWYRQDPGQGLRLIYYSQIVNDFQKGDIAEGYSVSREKKESFPLTVTSAQKNPTAFYLCASEDRTNTEAFFGQGTRLTVV.

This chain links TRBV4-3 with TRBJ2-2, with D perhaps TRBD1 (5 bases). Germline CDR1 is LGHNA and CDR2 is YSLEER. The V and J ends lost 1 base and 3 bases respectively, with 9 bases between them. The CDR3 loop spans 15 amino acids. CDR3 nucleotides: TGCGCCAGCAGCCAAGTCCTAGGGGACACCGGGGAGCTGTTTTTT. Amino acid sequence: CASSQVLGDTGELFF.

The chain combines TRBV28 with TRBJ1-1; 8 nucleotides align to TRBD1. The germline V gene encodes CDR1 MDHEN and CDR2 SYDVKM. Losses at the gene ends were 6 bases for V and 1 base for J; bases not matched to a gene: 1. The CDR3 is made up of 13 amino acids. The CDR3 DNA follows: TGTGCCAGCAGGGGGACAGGGAACACTGAAGCTTTCTTT. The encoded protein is CASRGTGNTEAFF.

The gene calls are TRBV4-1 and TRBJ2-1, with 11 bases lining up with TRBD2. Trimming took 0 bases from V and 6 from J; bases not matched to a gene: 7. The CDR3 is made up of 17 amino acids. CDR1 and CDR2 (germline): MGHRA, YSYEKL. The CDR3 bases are TGCGCCAGCAGCCAAGAAATGAGACTAGCGGGGACCAATGAGCAGTTCTTC. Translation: CASSQEMRLAGTNEQFF.

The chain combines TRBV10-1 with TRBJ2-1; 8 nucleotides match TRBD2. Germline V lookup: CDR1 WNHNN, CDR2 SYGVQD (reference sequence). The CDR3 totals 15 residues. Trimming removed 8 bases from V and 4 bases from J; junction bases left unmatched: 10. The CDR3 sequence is CASPRSGGRYNEQFF. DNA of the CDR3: TGCGCCAGCCCGAGGTCGGGGGGGCGGTACAATGAGCAGTTCTTC.

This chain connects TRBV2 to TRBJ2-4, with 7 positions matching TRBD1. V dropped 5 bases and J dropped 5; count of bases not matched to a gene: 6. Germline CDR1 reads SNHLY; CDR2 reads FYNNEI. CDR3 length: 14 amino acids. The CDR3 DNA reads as TGTGCCAGCAGTATCGGGACAGCTGAAAACATTCAGTACTTC. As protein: CASSIGTAENIQYF.

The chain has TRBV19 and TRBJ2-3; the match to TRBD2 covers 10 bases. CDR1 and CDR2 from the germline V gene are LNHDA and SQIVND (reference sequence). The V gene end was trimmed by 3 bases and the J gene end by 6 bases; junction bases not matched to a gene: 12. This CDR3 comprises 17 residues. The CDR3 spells CASSIAAVAGGQDTQYF. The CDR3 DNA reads TGTGCCAGTAGTATTGCGGCCGTAGCGGGGGGCCAGGATACGCAGTATTTT.

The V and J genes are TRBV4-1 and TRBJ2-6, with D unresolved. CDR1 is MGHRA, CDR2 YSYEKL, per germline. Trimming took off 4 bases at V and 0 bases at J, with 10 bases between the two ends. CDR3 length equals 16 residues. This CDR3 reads CASSPVGSSGANVLTF. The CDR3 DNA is TGCGCCAGCAGCCCCGTGGGCAGCTCTGGGGCCAACGTCCTGACTTTC.

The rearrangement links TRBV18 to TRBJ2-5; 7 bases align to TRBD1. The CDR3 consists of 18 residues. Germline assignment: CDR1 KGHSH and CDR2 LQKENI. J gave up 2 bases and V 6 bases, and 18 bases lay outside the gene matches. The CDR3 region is CASSPGTEANSWQETQYF. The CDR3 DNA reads TGTGCCAGCTCTCCCGGGACAGAGGCCAACTCGTGGCAAGAGACCCAGTACTTC.

In DNA, the CDR3 is TGTGCCAGCAGCTTTTTCGGGGGAAGCTCCTACAATGAGCAGTTCTTC. Translating it yields CASSFFGGSSYNEQFF. This chain joins TRBV9 and TRBJ2-1, with D maybe TRBD2 (6 bases). CDR3 length: 16 residues. V was pared by 4 bases and J by 0 bases, with 14 bases between. The V gene's germline CDR1 is SGDLS and CDR2 YYNGEE.

CDR3: CASSSYETQYF. CDR3 coding DNA: TGTGCCAGCAGCTCGTATGAGACCCAGTACTTC. The chain links TRBV7-9 to TRBJ2-5; D is unclear. Trimming removed 4 bases from V and 5 bases from J, with 5 bases in between. From germline, CDR1 is SEHNR and CDR2 FQNEAQ (reference sequence). This CDR3 contains 11 residues.

The CDR3 DNA sequence: TGTGCCAGCAGTTGGGCTAGCGGTTCAGATACGCAGTATTTT. It translates to CASSWASGSDTQYF. The V gene is TRBV28, the J gene TRBJ2-3; TRBD2 aligns across 7 bases. This CDR3 contains 14 residues. V dropped 4 bases and J dropped 4; count of bases not matched to a gene: 5. Germline CDR1 and CDR2: MDHEN and SYDVKM.

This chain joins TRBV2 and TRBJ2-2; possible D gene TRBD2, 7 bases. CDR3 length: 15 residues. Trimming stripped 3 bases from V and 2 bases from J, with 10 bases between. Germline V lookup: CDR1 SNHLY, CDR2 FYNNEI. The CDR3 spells CASSDGGGNTGELFF. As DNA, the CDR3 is TGTGCCAGCAGTGATGGGGGGGGCAACACCGGGGAGCTGTTTTTT.

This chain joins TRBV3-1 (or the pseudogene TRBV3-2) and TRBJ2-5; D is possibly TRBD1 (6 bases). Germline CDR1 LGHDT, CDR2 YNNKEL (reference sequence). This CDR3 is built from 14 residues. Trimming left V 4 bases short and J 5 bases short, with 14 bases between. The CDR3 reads CASSLQGPGETQYF. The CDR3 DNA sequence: TGTGCCAGCAGCCTCCAGGGGCCGGGTGAGACCCAGTACTTC.

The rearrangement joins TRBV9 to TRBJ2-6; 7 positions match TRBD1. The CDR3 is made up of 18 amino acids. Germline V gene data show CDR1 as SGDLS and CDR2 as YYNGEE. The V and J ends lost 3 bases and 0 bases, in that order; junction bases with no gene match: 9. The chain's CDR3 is CASSARRTGPSGANVLTF. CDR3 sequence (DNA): TGTGCCAGCAGCGCCCGCAGGACAGGTCCCTCTGGGGCCAACGTCCTGACTTTC.

CDR3 in amino acids: CASSPYPTGDYEQYF. In DNA form, the CDR3 reads TGTGCCAGCAGCCCGTACCCCACAGGTGATTACGAGCAGTACTTC. This sequence joins TRBV5-6 and TRBJ2-7, with a weak D call TRBD1 (5 bases). Deletions cut 4 bases from V and 4 bases from J, with 18 bases between. Germline CDR1 SGHDT, CDR2 YYEEEE. The CDR3 runs 15 residues.

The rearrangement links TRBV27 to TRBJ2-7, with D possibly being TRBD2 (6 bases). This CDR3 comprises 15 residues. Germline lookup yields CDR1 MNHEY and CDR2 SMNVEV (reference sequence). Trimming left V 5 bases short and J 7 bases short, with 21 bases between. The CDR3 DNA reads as TGTGCCAGCAGTGCCTACCTGGAGGGACGGCGAGAGCAGTACTTC. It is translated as CASSAYLEGRREQYF.

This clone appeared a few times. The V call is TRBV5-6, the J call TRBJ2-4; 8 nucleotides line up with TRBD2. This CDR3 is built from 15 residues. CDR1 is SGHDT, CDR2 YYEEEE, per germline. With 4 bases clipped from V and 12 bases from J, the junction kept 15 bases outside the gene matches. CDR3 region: CASSPGVGGAFGQYF. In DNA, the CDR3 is TGTGCCAGCAGCCCGGGAGTCGGGGGGGCTTTCGGTCAGTACTTC.

The CDR3 sequence: CASRTPLSTGELFF. In DNA, the CDR3 is TGTGCCAGCCGAACGCCCCTAAGCACCGGGGAGCTGTTTTTT. This chain joins TRBV6-5 and TRBJ2-2; D unclear. CDR1 is MNHEY, CDR2 SVGAGI, per germline. The CDR3 runs to 14 residues. Trimming removed 8 bases at V and 4 bases at J, with 14 bases between.

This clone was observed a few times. The CDR3 nucleotides are TGTGCCAGCAGGGATCAGACAGGGGGGTTCACTGAAGCTTTCTTT. Protein sequence: CASRDQTGGFTEAFF. This rearrangement joins TRBV2 to TRBJ1-1; 9 bases are shared with TRBD1. V lost 6 bases to trimming and J lost 4 bases; unmatched junction nucleotides: 9. CDR1 is SNHLY, CDR2 FYNNEI, per germline. The CDR3 spans 15 residues.

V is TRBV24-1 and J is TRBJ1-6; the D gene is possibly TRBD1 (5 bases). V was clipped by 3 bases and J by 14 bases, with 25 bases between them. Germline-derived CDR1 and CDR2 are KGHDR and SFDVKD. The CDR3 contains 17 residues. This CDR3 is CATSDPKHRMARISLHF. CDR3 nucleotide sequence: TGTGCCACCAGTGATCCTAAGCACAGGATGGCTAGGATTTCCCTCCACTTT.